The T cell receptor beta chain described here comes from a study of identical twins. This clonotype was recorded at least ten times. Every one of the donors was a healthy Caucasian. This CDR3 region has 17 residues. Germline V gene sequence: CDR1 MNHEY, CDR2 SVGAGI. J was trimmed by 5 bases and V by 2 bases; bases with no gene match: 10. Unique molecular identifiers were present on the cDNA, which also gained a universal primer site by template switching. Each CDR3 protein is one row after TCRdb ran MiXCR on the 5' RACE reads. The data show 400,000 to 550,000 distinct CDR3 sequences, 24% seen once. These same records also appear under a second study, on T cells expressing NK-cell markers.

Sequencing was carried out using CD4+ T cells sorted from blood. The sequence came from a woman aged 18-29 years in good health. The V and J genes are TRBV6-5 and TRBJ2-1; the match to TRBD1 covers 9 bases. The CDR3 nucleotides are TGTGCCAGCAGTTACCCTGCGGGACAGGGAAGGGACAATGAGCAGTTCTTC. Its protein product is CASSYPAGQGRDNEQFF.